These T cell receptor beta chains were read from a single sample in a study of T cells expressing NK-cell markers. TCRdb derives one entry per CDR3 protein from the 5' RACE reads, leaving out DNA. The table for this sample gives 500,000 or so distinct CDR3 sequences. Sequences were obtained from blood T cells: a sorted CD56 or NKG2C T cell subset, CD4+ or CD8+ T cells, or bulk PBMC T cells (not recorded which). The receptors were gathered from a man between 18 and 29 years old in good health. Both conserved end residues are part of each CDR3.

J: TRBJ1-1; V: TRBV5-6; CDR3: CASSLSYRADTEAFF
J: TRBJ2-5; V: TRBV7-2; CDR3: CASSPTTSGSPETQYF
J: TRBJ1-1; V: TRBV28; CDR3: CASSVTSEGAFF
J: TRBJ2-1; V: TRBV24-1; CDR3: CATSVRLAGLNEQFF
J: TRBJ2-1; V: TRBV12-3/TRBV12-4; CDR3: CASRRDRTGLYNEQFF
J: TRBJ2-1; V: TRBV6-5; CDR3: CASSYGLWNYNEQFF
J: TRBJ1-5; V: TRBV12-3/TRBV12-4; CDR3: CASGRGGNQPQHF
J: TRBJ1-5; V: TRBV20-1; CDR3: CSASPTARQPQHF
J: TRBJ2-2; V: TRBV5-1; CDR3: CASSKTERAGELFF
J: TRBJ2-5; V: TRBV3-1; CDR3: CASSPTLEETQYF
J: TRBJ2-3; V: TRBV6-4; CDR3: CASSSGGIDTQYF
J: TRBJ1-2; V: TRBV6-6; CDR3: CASSYVGGFSYTF
J: TRBJ1-4; V: TRBV12-3/TRBV12-4; CDR3: CASSLSPGGREKLFF
J: TRBJ2-2; V: TRBV25-1; CDR3: CASSPRSGTTGELFF
J: TRBJ2-1; V: TRBV20-1; CDR3: CSNLNPGVYNEQFF
J: TRBJ2-5; V: TRBV12-3/TRBV12-4; CDR3: CASSFDGRTQYF
J: TRBJ1-3; V: TRBV7-6; CDR3: CASTEFSGNTIYF
J: TRBJ2-1; V: TRBV14; CDR3: CASSLYLQGGPYNEQFF
J: TRBJ2-7; V: TRBV4-2; CDR3: CASSQDRAGGRNEQYF
J: TRBJ2-1; V: TRBV7-6; CDR3: CASSSLVGELRNEQFF
J: TRBJ1-5; V: TRBV7-6; CDR3: CASSLSPGTGVFGNQPQHF
J: TRBJ2-5; V: TRBV9; CDR3: CASSVVGGLETQYF
J: TRBJ2-3; V: TRBV6-4; CDR3: CASSRLLNTDTQYF
J: TRBJ2-7; V: TRBV12-3/TRBV12-4; CDR3: CASSLDTTLDEQYF
J: TRBJ2-1; V: TRBV5-1; CDR3: CASSLEGSQFF
J: TRBJ2-1; V: TRBV5-1; CDR3: CASSRDLPRGDNEQFF
J: TRBJ2-1; V: TRBV5-1; CDR3: CASSPGVSVSNEQFF
J: TRBJ2-3; V: TRBV20-1; CDR3: CSAPGASTDTQYF
J: TRBJ2-7; V: TRBV28; CDR3: CASTPGSGSHKYF
J: TRBJ2-2; V: TRBV4-1; CDR3: CASSQISTGELFF
J: TRBJ2-1; V: TRBV12-3/TRBV12-4; CDR3: CASSPMVVNEQFF
J: TRBJ2-5; V: TRBV6-1; CDR3: CASSTGPIQETQYF
J: TRBJ2-1; V: TRBV7-9; CDR3: CASSFVGVSPVDEQFF
J: TRBJ1-5; V: TRBV6-1; CDR3: CASSEGPKSNQPQHF
J: TRBJ2-7; V: TRBV6-1; CDR3: CATLTGYPYEQYF
J: TRBJ2-3; V: TRBV11-2; CDR3: CASSFTGTDTDTQYF
J: TRBJ2-3; V: TRBV29-1; CDR3: CSAGGQRTDTQYF
J: TRBJ2-2; V: TRBV28; CDR3: CASSQLGTGELFF
J: TRBJ2-3; V: TRBV24-1; CDR3: CATSAPRAGVPDTQYF
J: TRBJ1-1; V: TRBV12-3/TRBV12-4; CDR3: CASTGADRGRDTEAFF
J: TRBJ1-6; V: TRBV20-1; CDR3: CSARDLDSLSSYNSPLHF
J: TRBJ2-3; V: TRBV5-1; CDR3: CASRLLAGERDTQYF
J: TRBJ2-1; V: TRBV5-1; CDR3: CASSDRTKTYNEQFF
J: TRBJ2-7; V: TRBV28; CDR3: CASSFPLITEQYF
J: TRBJ1-4; V: TRBV6-5; CDR3: CASSYTTGTPEKLFF
J: TRBJ2-3; V: TRBV20-1; CDR3: CSAPPDLRGTDTQYF